Listed below are T cell receptor beta chains from one sample, sequenced in a study of regulatory T cells in long-lasting Graves disease. One entry per CDR3 protein, called by TCRdb with MiXCR from the multiplex PCR reads. The data hold roughly 360,000 distinct CDR3 sequences, with 12% observed a single time. In addition, the sample was reused for a study of T cells in Graves' hyperthyroidism and ophthalmopathy.

Here the sequenced sample was peripheral blood mononuclear cells (PBMCs), taken at new diagnosis, from a patient treated with antithyroid drugs. The receptors come from a woman aged 18-29 years with Graves disease. Each CDR3 is given with its conserved first and last residue. D genes are given only for firm matches. A clone size is listed for some rows: how often the clone was seen (once, few, many), or a class if it is expanded.

NA	NA	TRBV19	TRBJ2-5	CASTTEWTDQETQYF	TGTGCCAGTACCACAGAGTGGACAGACCAAGAGACCCAGTACTTC
NA	NA	TRBV4-2	TRBJ1-2	CASSQGGQVYGYTF	TGTGCCAGCAGCCAAGGCGGACAAGTCTATGGCTACACCTTC
NA	NA	TRBV12-3/TRBV12-4	TRBJ2-6	CASKTGANVLTF	TGTGCCAGCAAAACTGGGGCCAACGTCCTGACTTTC
NA	NA	TRBV28	TRBJ2-3	CASRPSGTDTQYF	TGTGCCAGCCGACCGTCGGGCACAGATACGCAGTATTTT
few	NA	TRBV11-1	TRBJ2-2	CASSSTGNYLAGELFF	TGTGCCAGCAGCTCAACAGGGAATTATTTGGCCGGGGAGCTGTTTTTT
few	NA	TRBV3-1	TRBJ2-1	CASSQDPQWEVYNEQFF	TGTGCCAGCAGCCAAGATCCTCAGTGGGAGGTCTACAATGAGCAGTTCTTC
many	TRBD1	TRBV30	TRBJ1-1	CAWSSTGGASEAFF	TGTGCCTGGAGTTCCACAGGGGGAGCATCTGAAGCTTTCTTT
NA	NA	TRBV3-1	TRBJ2-1	CASSQESALYNEQFF	TGTGCCAGCAGCCAAGAATCAGCGCTCTACAATGAGCAGTTCTTC
NA	NA	TRBV6-2/TRBV6-3	TRBJ1-3	CASSYSRGPPGNTIYF	TGTGCCAGCAGTTACTCGCGGGGACCCCCTGGAAACACCATATATTTT
many	NA	TRBV13	TRBJ2-3	CASSLGGGLGTDTQYF	TGTGCCAGCAGCTTAGGAGGGGGGCTAGGGACAGATACGCAGTATTTT
NA	NA	TRBV4-3	TRBJ2-2	CASSQIATNTGELFF	TGCGCCAGCAGCCAAATCGCCACGAACACCGGGGAGCTGTTTTTT
few	TRBD2	TRBV4-1	TRBJ2-2	CASSQEGLAEITGELFF	TGCGCCAGCAGCCAAGAAGGACTAGCGGAAATCACCGGGGAGCTGTTTTTT
many	NA	TRBV29-1	TRBJ2-1	CSVEEGGTPKREQFF	TGCAGCGTTGAAGAAGGCGGGACCCCGAAGCGGGAGCAGTTCTTC
many	NA	TRBV10-2	TRBJ2-2	CASSSGEVWDTGELFF	TGCGCCAGCAGCTCAGGGGAGGTGTGGGACACCGGGGAGCTGTTTTTT
few	NA	TRBV10-3	TRBJ1-2	CAISESGDSYGYTF	TGTGCCATCAGTGAGTCGGGGGATAGCTATGGCTACACCTTC
many	TRBD1	TRBV11-2	TRBJ1-1	CASSLEMTGGFTEAFF	TGTGCCAGCAGCTTAGAGATGACAGGGGGCTTTACTGAAGCTTTCTTT
many	TRBD1	TRBV3-1	TRBJ1-5	CASSQYGQGNQPQHF	TGTGCCAGCAGCCAGTACGGACAGGGGAATCAGCCCCAGCATTTT
few	NA	TRBV6-2/TRBV6-3	TRBJ2-4	CASRKNSLINIQYF	TGTGCCAGCAGGAAGAACAGTCTGATAAACATTCAGTACTTC
many	NA	TRBV6-2/TRBV6-3	TRBJ2-3	CATHGEDHTDTQYF	TGTGCCACACACGGGGAGGACCACACAGATACGCAGTATTTT
many	NA	TRBV7-7	TRBJ1-3	CASSLDNSGNTIYF	TGTGCTAGCAGCCTCGACAACTCCGGAAACACCATATATTTT